What follows is one T cell receptor (beta chain) and its context. This entry is derived from a study of cytomegalovirus exposure and HLA in healthy donors. Primers for the PCR totalled 60 Vbeta and 13 Jbeta. The method was immunoSEQ multiplex PCR; TCRdb's version includes in-frame clones alone and lacks a portion of them. The listing records 100,000 to 150,000 clones. The sequenced sample consisted of PBMCs. The receptor was derived from a woman aged 35 to 49 in good health and CMV-seronegative.

The CDR3 sequence is CATSLGGRDSPLHF. The DNA for the CDR3 is TGTGCCACCAGCCTAGGGGGTAGGGATTCACCCCTCCACTTT. The chain recombines TRBV15 with TRBJ1-6; tentatively, D is TRBD1 (6 bases). Germline CDR1 LNHNV, CDR2 YYDKDF (reference sequence). Trimming took 5 bases from V and 8 from J, leaving 13 bases between them. This CDR3 has 14 amino acids.